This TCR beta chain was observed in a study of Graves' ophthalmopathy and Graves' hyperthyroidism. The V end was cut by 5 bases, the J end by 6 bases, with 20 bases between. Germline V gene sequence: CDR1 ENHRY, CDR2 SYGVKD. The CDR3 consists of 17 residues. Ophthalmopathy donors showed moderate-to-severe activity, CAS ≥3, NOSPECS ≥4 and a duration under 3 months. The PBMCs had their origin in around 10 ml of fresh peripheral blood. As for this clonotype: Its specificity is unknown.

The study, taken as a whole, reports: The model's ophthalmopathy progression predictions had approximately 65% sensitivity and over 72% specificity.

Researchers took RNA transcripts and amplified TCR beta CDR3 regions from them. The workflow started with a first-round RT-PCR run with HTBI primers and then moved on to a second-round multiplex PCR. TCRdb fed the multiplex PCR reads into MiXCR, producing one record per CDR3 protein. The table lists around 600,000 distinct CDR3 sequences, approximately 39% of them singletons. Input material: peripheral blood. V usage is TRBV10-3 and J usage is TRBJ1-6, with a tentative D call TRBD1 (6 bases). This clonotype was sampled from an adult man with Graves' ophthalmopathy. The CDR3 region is CAISFRAVGAPNSPLHF. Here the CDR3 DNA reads TGTGCCATCAGTTTCCGCGCAGTGGGGGCGCCTAATTCACCCCTCCACTTT.